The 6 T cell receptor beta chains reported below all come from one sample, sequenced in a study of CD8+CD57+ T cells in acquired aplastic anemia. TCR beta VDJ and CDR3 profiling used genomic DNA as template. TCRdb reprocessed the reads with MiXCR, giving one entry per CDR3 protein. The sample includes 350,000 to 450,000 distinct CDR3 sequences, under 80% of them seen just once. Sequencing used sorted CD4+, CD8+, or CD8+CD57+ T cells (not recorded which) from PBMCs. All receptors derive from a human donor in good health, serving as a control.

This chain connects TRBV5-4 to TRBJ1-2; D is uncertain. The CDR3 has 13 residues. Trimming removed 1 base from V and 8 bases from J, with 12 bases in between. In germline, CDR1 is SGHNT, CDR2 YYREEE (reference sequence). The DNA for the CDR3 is TGTGCCAGCAGCTTGAGGCGCGTTGGGGGCTACACCTTC. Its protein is CASSLRRVGGYTF.

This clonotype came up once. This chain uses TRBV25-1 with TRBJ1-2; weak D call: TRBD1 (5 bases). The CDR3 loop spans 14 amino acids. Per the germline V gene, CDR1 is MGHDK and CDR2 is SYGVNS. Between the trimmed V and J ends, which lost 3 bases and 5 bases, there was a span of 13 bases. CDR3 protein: CASSENGGNYGYTF. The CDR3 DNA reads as TGTGCCAGCAGTGAGAACGGGGGGAATTATGGCTACACCTTC.

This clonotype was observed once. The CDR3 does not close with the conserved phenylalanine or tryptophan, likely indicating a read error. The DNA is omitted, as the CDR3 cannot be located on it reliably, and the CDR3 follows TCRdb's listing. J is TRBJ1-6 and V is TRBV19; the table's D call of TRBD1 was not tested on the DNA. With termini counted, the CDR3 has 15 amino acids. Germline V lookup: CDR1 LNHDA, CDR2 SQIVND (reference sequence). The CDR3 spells CASRETGRTPGSCFL.

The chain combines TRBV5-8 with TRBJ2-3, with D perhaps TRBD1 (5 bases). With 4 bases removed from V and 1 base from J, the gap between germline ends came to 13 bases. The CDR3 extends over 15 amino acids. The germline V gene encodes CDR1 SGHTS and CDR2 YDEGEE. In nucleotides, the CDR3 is TGTGCCAGCAGCGTAGGGCTAGGGGGCACAGATACGCAGTATTTT. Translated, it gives CASSVGLGGTDTQYF. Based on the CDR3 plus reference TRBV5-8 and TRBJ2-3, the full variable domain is EAGVTQSPTHLIKTRGQQATLRCSPISGHTSVYWYQQALGLGLQFLLWYDEGEERNRGNFPPRFSGRQFPNYSSELNVNALELEDSALYLCASSVGLGGTDTQYFGPGTRLTVL.

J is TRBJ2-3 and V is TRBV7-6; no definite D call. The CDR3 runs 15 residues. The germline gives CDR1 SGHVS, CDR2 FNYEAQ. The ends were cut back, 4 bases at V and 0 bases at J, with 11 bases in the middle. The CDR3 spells CASSSLTYSTDTQYF. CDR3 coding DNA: TGTGCCAGCAGCTCCTTAACTTATAGCACAGATACGCAGTATTTT. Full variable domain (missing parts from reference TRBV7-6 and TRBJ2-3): GAGVSQSPRYKVTKRGQDVALRCDPISGHVSLYWYRQALGQGPEFLTYFNYEAQQDKSGLPNDRFSAERPEGSISTLTIQRTEQRDSAMYRCASSSLTYSTDTQYFGPGTRLTVL.

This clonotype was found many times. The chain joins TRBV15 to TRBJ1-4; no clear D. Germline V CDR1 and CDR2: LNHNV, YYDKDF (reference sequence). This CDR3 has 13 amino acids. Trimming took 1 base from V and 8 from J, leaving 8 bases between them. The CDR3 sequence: CATSRVIREKLFF. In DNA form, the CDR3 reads TGTGCCACCAGCAGAGTCATTCGGGAAAAACTGTTTTTT.